This T cell receptor beta chain stems from a study of lymphopenia after photon versus proton radiotherapy. Study-level points and caveats: Only patients who died were analyzed for survival; proton advantage is unproven.

The CDR3 consists of 17 residues. Per the germline V gene, CDR1 is MDHEN and CDR2 is SYDVKM. The junction had 13 bases not matched to a gene; V was cut back by 5 bases and J by 7 bases. Using immunoSEQ multiplex PCR, the repertoire was profiled, and TCRdb retains in-frame clones only, with some absent. The table lists more than 80,000 clones, around 82% of them singletons. Comments on this clone: As yet, its antigen is unknown.

The sequenced sample was peripheral blood, obtained from a patient treated with proton-based radiotherapy. This TCR derives from a man aged 60 to 75 with pancreatic cancer. This chain links TRBV28 with TRBJ1-6; the match to TRBD1 covers 8 bases. In DNA form, the CDR3 reads TGTGCCAGCAGTCCCTCTCTGGGGGGACAGGCGAATTCACCCCTCCACTTT. Residues: CASSPSLGGQANSPLHF.